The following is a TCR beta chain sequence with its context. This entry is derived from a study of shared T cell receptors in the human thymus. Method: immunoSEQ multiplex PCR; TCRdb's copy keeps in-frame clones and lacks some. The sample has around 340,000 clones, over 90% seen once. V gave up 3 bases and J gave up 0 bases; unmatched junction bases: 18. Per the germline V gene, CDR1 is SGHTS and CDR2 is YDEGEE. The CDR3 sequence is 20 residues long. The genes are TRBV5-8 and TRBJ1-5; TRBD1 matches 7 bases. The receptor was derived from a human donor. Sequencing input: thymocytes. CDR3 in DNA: TGTGCCAGCAGCTCTTTTAACCCGGTCAACAGGGGCGATAGCAATCAGCCCCAGCATTTT. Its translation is CASSSFNPVNRGDSNQPQHF.